The 27 T cell receptor beta chains reported below all come from one sample, sequenced in a study of identical twins (dated by TCRdb to 2015 to 2016). The protocol used for the library was 5' RACE. The listed sequencing device is Illumina HiSeq 2000. TCRdb took the public reads, trimmed them with fastp at Q25, ran MiXCR for clone calling and kept in-frame beta chains. When rows share a CDR3 protein, they turn into one entry using the most common DNA and genes. This sample is represented by about 690,000 distinct CDR3 sequences; 21% of them were singletons. The top ten clonotypes cover over 4% of the sample. The same sample was also used in a study of T cells expressing NK-cell markers.

Sequences were obtained from PBMCs. All receptors derive from a woman between 18 and 29 years old in good health.

The chain recombines TRBV20-1 with TRBJ1-1; D may be TRBD1 (6 bases). The CDR3 has 13 residues. Trimming took off 6 bases at V and 0 bases at J, with 11 bases between the two ends. Germline V gene data show CDR1 as DFQATT and CDR2 as SNEGSKA (reference sequence). CDR3 protein: CSAQQGMNTEAFF. Here the CDR3 DNA reads TGCAGTGCCCAACAGGGAATGAACACTGAAGCTTTCTTT.

This clonotype has a handful of counts. This chain connects TRBV10-3 to TRBJ2-3; 11 positions agree with TRBD1. The CDR3 runs 15 residues. The J segment lost 3 bases and the V segment lost 6 bases, leaving 5 bases of the junction unmatched. CDR1 and CDR2 (germline): ENHRY, SYGVKD. The CDR3 DNA follows: TGTGCCATCAGGCTGGGACAGGGGGAAACAGATACGCAGTATTTT. It codes for CAIRLGQGETDTQYF.

Only a few counts were recorded for this clonotype. The V call is TRBV7-2, the J call TRBJ2-7, with 10 bases identical to TRBD2. V lost 6 bases to trimming and J lost 6 bases; unmatched junction nucleotides: 8. Germline values: CDR1 SGHTA, CDR2 FQGNSA. The CDR3 extends over 14 amino acids. The CDR3 DNA follows: TGTGCCAGCAGTCCTCAACTAGCGGGACGCGAGCAGTACTTC. It specifies CASSPQLAGREQYF.

This clonotype has ten or more counts. This chain connects TRBV7-2 to TRBJ2-7, with a tentative D call TRBD2 (6 bases). The V gene lost 8 bases and the J gene lost 1 base, with 12 bases spanning the gap. The length of the CDR3 is 13 residues. The germline CDR1 and CDR2 sequences are SGHTA and FQGNSA. The CDR3 sequence: CASDPGGSYEQYF. CDR3 DNA: TGTGCCAGCGACCCCGGAGGGTCCTACGAGCAGTACTTC. Full variable domain (rest looked up from reference TRBV7-2 and TRBJ2-7): GAGVSQSPSNKVTEKGKDVELRCDPISGHTALYWYRQSLGQGLEFLIYFQGNSAPDKSGLPSDRFSAERTGGSVSTLTIQRTQQEDSAVYLCASDPGGSYEQYFGPGTRLTVT.

The sample holds a few counts of this clonotype. The V gene is TRBV5-1, the J gene TRBJ2-2; a weak D match, TRBD1 (7 bases). V was pared by 1 base and J by 7 bases, with 11 bases between. Germline CDR1 SGHRS, CDR2 YFSETQ. The CDR3 contains 14 residues. CDR3 in DNA: TGCGCCAGCAGCTTGTCAGGGGGGCTCGGGGAGCTGTTTTTT. Amino acids: CASSLSGGLGELFF.

This chain uses TRBV7-9 with TRBJ2-3; TRBD2 agrees at 7 bases. The germline V gene encodes CDR1 SEHNR and CDR2 FQNEAQ (reference sequence). CDR3 size: 15 residues. After removal of 4 bases from V and 1 base from J, the junction contained 5 bases not matched to a gene. The CDR3 sequence is CASSSTSRGTDTQYF. The DNA for the CDR3 is TGTGCCAGCAGCTCGACTAGCAGGGGCACAGATACGCAGTATTTT.

This clonotype came up a few times. The chain links TRBV6-1 to TRBJ2-1, with D perhaps being TRBD1 or TRBD2 (5 bases each). From germline, CDR1 is MNHNS and CDR2 SASEGT. Trimming stripped 7 bases from V and 8 bases from J, with 27 bases between. The CDR3 is made up of 17 amino acids. The CDR3 nucleotides read TGTGCCAGCATCCCTCCAGGAAGGGGAGTTAGCGTGGATGAGCAGTTCTTC. It encodes CASIPPGRGVSVDEQFF.

The table lists this clonotype with a few counts. The chain uses TRBV5-1 and TRBJ2-5; possibly TRBD2 for D (5 bases). Trimming took off 3 bases at V and 4 bases at J, with 13 bases between the two ends. The CDR3 is 14 residues long. Germline V gene data show CDR1 as SGHRS and CDR2 as YFSETQ. CDR3 residues: CASSSAQAGETQYF. CDR3 nucleotides: TGCGCCAGCAGCTCTGCTCAGGCGGGAGAGACCCAGTACTTC. Variable domain in full (rest from reference TRBV5-1 and TRBJ2-5): KAGVTQTPRYLIKTRGQQVTLSCSPISGHRSVSWYQQTPGQGLQFLFEYFSETQRNKGNFPGRFSGRQFSNSRSEMNVSTLELGDSALYLCASSSAQAGETQYFGPGTRLLVL.

This chain connects TRBV6-2 or TRBV6-3 to TRBJ2-7; D unclear. The germline V gene has CDR1 MNHEY and CDR2 SVGEGT. This CDR3 has 12 amino acids. Between the trimmed V and J ends, which lost 5 bases and 4 bases, there was a span of 9 bases. CDR3 region: CASSVTFYEQYF. CDR3 DNA sequence: TGTGCCAGCAGTGTCACCTTTTACGAGCAGTACTTC.

The rearrangement joins TRBV20-1 to TRBJ2-3; D uncertain. The CDR3 is made up of 13 amino acids. Trimming took off 6 bases at V and 2 bases at J, with 12 bases between the two ends. Germline V gives CDR1 DFQATT, CDR2 SNEGSKA (reference sequence). CDR3 in DNA: TGCAGTGCCCACTACCCAAACACAGATACGCAGTATTTT. This sequence encodes CSAHYPNTDTQYF.

This clonotype was recorded a few times. The CDR3 is CSARGVVATEAFF. The CDR3 coding sequence is TGCAGTGCCCGTGGGGTGGTGGCCACTGAAGCTTTCTTT. This chain joins TRBV20-1 and TRBJ1-1; D remains ambiguous. The V and J ends lost 6 bases and 4 bases respectively, with 15 bases between them. Germline CDR1 reads DFQATT; CDR2 reads SNEGSKA (reference sequence). The CDR3 contains 13 residues.

In its sample, this clonotype was seen a few times. This chain uses TRBV5-1 with TRBJ1-2, with TRBD1 as a possible D gene (6 bases). The length of the CDR3 is 13 residues. Germline V gene lookup returns CDR1 SGHRS and CDR2 YFSETQ. The germline V and J ends were trimmed by 0 bases and 5 bases, with 8 bases remaining between them. CDR3 amino acids: CASSLEGDYGYTF. The CDR3 nucleotides are TGCGCCAGCAGCTTGGAGGGGGATTATGGCTACACCTTC.

This clonotype was observed a handful of times. The chain carries TRBV6-6 and TRBJ1-5; the D is unclear. CDR3 length equals 12 residues. Germline values: CDR1 MNHNY, CDR2 SVGAGI (reference sequence). The V and J ends lost 1 base and 7 bases respectively, with 5 bases between them. The CDR3, as DNA: TGTGCCAGCAGTTACTTCGAACAGCCCCAGCATTTT. This gives the protein CASSYFEQPQHF.

The chain employs TRBV20-1 and TRBJ2-3, with D maybe TRBD2 (5 bases). Germline CDR1 reads DFQATT; CDR2 reads SNEGSKA (reference sequence). The CDR3 runs 14 residues. The ends were cut back, 3 bases at V and 1 base at J, with 11 bases in the middle. CDR3 in DNA: TGCAGTGCTAGCTCGGGATGGGGCACAGATACGCAGTATTTT. Residues: CSASSGWGTDTQYF.

This clonotype was found a few times. Here the CDR3 reads CASSLPPRVSSYNEQFF. Here the CDR3 DNA reads TGTGCCAGCAGTTTACCCCCCCGCGTAAGCTCCTACAATGAGCAGTTCTTC. V gene TRBV12-3 or TRBV12-4 combines with J gene TRBJ2-1, with D uncertain. The CDR3 covers 17 residues. With 2 bases removed from V and 0 bases from J, the gap between germline ends came to 14 bases.

This clonotype has only one observation. V is TRBV10-3 and J is TRBJ1-5; D may be TRBD1 (5 bases). CDR1 is ENHRY, CDR2 SYGVKD, per germline. The CDR3 is 16 amino acids. V was pared by 10 bases and J by 3 bases, with 22 bases between. The CDR3 DNA reads as TGTGCCACTAGGCAGGGCGGGGACCTCCCCAATCAGCCCCAGCATTTT. Translation: CATRQGGDLPNQPQHF.

The chain joins TRBV6-1 to TRBJ2-1; 11 nucleotides match TRBD2. Germline V gene sequence: CDR1 MNHNS, CDR2 SASEGT. The CDR3 covers 16 residues. With V trimmed by 7 bases and J by 10 bases, 15 bases remained unmatched. The CDR3 here is CASTAGLAAPIGEQFF. DNA for the CDR3: TGTGCCAGCACCGCGGGACTAGCGGCCCCTATAGGGGAGCAGTTCTTC.

In this sample, this clonotype turned up a few times. The V and J genes are TRBV20-1 and TRBJ2-1; tentatively, D is TRBD1 (6 bases). CDR1 and CDR2 from the germline V gene are DFQATT and SNEGSKA (reference sequence). This CDR3 is 12 amino acids long. Trimming left V 4 bases short and J 7 bases short, with 11 bases between. CDR3 residues: CSAKIGQNEQFF. As DNA, the CDR3 is TGCAGTGCTAAGATCGGACAGAATGAGCAGTTCTTC.

The chain couples TRBV12-3 or TRBV12-4 to TRBJ2-1, with 11 positions matching TRBD2. This CDR3 has 17 residues. The V and J ends lost 7 bases and 3 bases, in that order; junction bases with no gene match: 11. The CDR3 nucleotides are TGTGCCAGCAACGGGAGGGTTAGCGGGGGGGACTACAATGAGCAGTTCTTC. This encodes CASNGRVSGGDYNEQFF.

This clonotype appeared many times. This rearrangement joins TRBV20-1 to TRBJ2-3, with 8 bases that match TRBD2. CDR3 length: 15 residues. The ends lost 0 bases at V and 1 base at J; junction bases unmatched: 3. CDR1 DFQATT and CDR2 SNEGSKA come from the germline V gene (reference sequence). The CDR3 sequence is CSARDLLAGTDTQYF. The CDR3 nucleotides read TGCAGTGCTAGAGATCTACTAGCGGGCACAGATACGCAGTATTTT.

The chain employs TRBV20-1 and TRBJ2-3; 10 nucleotides align to TRBD2. Germline V gene data show CDR1 as DFQATT and CDR2 as SNEGSKA (reference sequence). Trimming took 6 bases from V and 8 from J; bases not matched to a gene: 17. This CDR3 region has 16 residues. CDR3 nucleotides: TGCAGTGCCCCCGGGGCTAGCGGGGGCCATAGGGTTACGCAGTATTTT. Translated: CSAPGASGGHRVTQYF.

The rearrangement joins TRBV27 to TRBJ1-6, with TRBD1 as a possible D gene (5 bases). V dropped 2 bases and J dropped 7 bases, with 12 bases sitting between them. Germline V gene data show CDR1 as MNHEY and CDR2 as SMNVEV (reference sequence). The CDR3 consists of 15 residues. The CDR3 coding sequence is TGTGCCAGCAGTTTAAGGGGAGGCGGGAATTCACCCCTCCACTTT. Translated, it gives CASSLRGGGNSPLHF.

This clonotype was detected many times. The genes are TRBV20-1 and TRBJ2-1; D is undetermined. Germline V lookup: CDR1 DFQATT, CDR2 SNEGSKA (reference sequence). V gave up 1 base and J gave up 9 bases, with 16 bases separating them. The CDR3 is made up of 14 amino acids. The CDR3 here is CSARALNVASEQFF. The CDR3, as DNA: TGCAGTGCTAGAGCACTCAACGTGGCATCTGAGCAGTTCTTC.

This clonotype was seen repeatedly, ten times or more. V and J are TRBV12-3 or TRBV12-4 and TRBJ2-3; D not certain. The length of the CDR3 is 12 residues. Trimming removed 6 bases from V and 0 bases from J, with 4 bases in between. CDR3 nucleotides: TGTGCCAGCAGGCCCAGCACAGATACGCAGTATTTT. It is translated as CASRPSTDTQYF.

This clonotype was seen only a few times. The chain has TRBV20-1 and TRBJ2-1, with TRBD2 matching 9 bases. Germline CDR1 DFQATT, CDR2 SNEGSKA (reference sequence). The CDR3 has 15 residues. After removal of 0 bases from V and 7 bases from J, the junction contained 7 bases not matched to a gene. The chain's CDR3 is CSARDGGGGRNEQFF. The CDR3 nucleotides read TGCAGTGCTAGAGATGGCGGGGGGGGGAGGAATGAGCAGTTCTTC.

This clonotype was seen a few times. The genes are TRBV14 and TRBJ2-5; D unclear. The CDR3 runs to 14 residues. V lost 1 base and J 0 bases, leaving 6 bases between the germline ends. CDR1 and CDR2 (germline): SGHDN, FVKESK. The CDR3 sequence: CASSQGLNQETQYF. The CDR3 DNA is TGTGCCAGCAGCCAAGGGCTGAACCAAGAGACCCAGTACTTC.

This clonotype was picked up many times. The chain couples TRBV29-1 to TRBJ2-5; D remains ambiguous. This CDR3 has 11 residues. Per the germline V gene, CDR1 is SQVTM and CDR2 is ANQGSEA. V lost 4 bases and J 5 bases, leaving 8 bases between the germline ends. The CDR3 DNA follows: TGCAGCGTTGCTGAGCTGGAGACCCAGTACTTC. Amino acids: CSVAELETQYF.